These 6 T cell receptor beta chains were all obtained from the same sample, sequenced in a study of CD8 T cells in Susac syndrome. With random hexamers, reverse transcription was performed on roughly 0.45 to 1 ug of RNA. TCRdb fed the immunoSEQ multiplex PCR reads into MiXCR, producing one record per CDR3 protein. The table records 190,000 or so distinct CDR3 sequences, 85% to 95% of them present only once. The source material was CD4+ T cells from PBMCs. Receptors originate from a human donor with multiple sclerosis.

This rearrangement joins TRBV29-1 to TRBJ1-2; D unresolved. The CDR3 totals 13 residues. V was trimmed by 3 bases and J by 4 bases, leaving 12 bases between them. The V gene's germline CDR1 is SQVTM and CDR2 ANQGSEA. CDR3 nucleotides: TGCAGCGTTGACGTGGGCGGCATCTATGGCTACACCTTC. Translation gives CSVDVGGIYGYTF.

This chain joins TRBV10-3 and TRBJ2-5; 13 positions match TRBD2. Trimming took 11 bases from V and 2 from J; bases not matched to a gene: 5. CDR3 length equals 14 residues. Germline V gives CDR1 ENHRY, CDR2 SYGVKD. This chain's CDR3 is CAAGTSGNQETQYF. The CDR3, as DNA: TGTGCCGCCGGGACTAGCGGGAATCAAGAGACCCAGTACTTC.

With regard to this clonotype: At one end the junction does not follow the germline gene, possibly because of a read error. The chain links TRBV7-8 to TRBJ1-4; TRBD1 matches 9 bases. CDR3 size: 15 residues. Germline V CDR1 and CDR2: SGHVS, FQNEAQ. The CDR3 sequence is CASSIAGQGEEKLFF. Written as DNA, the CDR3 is TGTGCCAGCAGCATAGCGGGACAGGGTGAAGAAAAACTGTTTTTT.

This chain's CDR3 is CASSLTGGIQETQYF. The CDR3 coding sequence is TGTGCCAGCAGCTTAACGGGGGGGATACAAGAGACCCAGTACTTC. This chain joins TRBV7-9 and TRBJ2-5; the match to TRBD2 covers 8 bases. The CDR3 consists of 15 residues. Unmatched junction bases numbered 4, after V lost 2 bases and J lost 2 bases. Germline values: CDR1 SEHNR, CDR2 FQNEAQ (reference sequence).

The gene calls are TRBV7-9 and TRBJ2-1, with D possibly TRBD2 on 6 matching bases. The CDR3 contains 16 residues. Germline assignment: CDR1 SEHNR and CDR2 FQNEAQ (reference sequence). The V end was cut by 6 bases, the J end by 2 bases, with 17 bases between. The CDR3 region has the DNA TGTGCCAGCAGACGGTCAGGCGGGACCCCCTACAATGAGCAGTTCTTC. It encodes CASRRSGGTPYNEQFF. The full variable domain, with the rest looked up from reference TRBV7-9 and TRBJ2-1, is DTGVSQNPRHKITKRGQNVTFRCDPISEHNRLYWYRQTLGQGPEFLTYFQNEAQLEKSRLLSDRFSAERPKGSFSTLEIQRTEQGDSAMYLCASRRSGGTPYNEQFFGPGTRLTVL.

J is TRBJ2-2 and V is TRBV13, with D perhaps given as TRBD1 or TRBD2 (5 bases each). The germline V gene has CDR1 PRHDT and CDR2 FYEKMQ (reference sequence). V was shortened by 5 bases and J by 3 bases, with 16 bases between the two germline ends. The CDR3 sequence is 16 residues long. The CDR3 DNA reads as TGTGCCAGCAGCCGCCGGGACCGGGCGCACACCGGGGAGCTGTTTTTT. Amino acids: CASSRRDRAHTGELFF. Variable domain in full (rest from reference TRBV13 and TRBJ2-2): AAGVIQSPRHLIKEKRETATLKCYPIPRHDTVYWYQQGPGQDPQFLISFYEKMQSDKGSIPDRFSAQQFSDYHSELNMSSLELGDSALYFCASSRRDRAHTGELFFGEGSRLTVL.